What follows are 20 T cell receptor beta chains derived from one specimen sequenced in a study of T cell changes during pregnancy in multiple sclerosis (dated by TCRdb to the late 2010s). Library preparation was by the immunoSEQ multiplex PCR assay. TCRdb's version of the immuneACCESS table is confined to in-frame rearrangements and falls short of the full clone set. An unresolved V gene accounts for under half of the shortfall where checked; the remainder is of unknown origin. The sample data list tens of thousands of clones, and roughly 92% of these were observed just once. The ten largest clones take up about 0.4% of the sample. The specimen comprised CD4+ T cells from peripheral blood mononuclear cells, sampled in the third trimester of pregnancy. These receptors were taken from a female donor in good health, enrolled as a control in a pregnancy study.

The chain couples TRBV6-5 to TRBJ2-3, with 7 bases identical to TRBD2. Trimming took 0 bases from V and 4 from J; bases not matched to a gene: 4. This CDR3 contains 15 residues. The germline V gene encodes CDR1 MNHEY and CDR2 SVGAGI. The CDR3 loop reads CASSYSKGRADTQYF. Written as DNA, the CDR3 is TGTGCCAGCAGTTACTCGAAAGGGAGGGCAGATACGCAGTATTTT.

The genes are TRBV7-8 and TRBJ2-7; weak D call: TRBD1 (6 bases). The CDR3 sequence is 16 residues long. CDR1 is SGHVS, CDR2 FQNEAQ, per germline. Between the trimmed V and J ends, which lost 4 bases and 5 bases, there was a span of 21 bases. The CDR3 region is CASSSFQVQGVNEQYF. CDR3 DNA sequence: TGTGCCAGCAGCTCTTTTCAGGTACAGGGCGTGAACGAGCAGTACTTC.

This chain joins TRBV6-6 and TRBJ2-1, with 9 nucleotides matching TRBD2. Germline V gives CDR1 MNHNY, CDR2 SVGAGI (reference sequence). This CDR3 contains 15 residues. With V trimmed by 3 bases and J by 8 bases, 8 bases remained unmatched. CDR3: CASSYSRGGGDEQFF. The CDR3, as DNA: TGTGCCAGCAGTTATTCGCGGGGGGGAGGTGATGAGCAGTTCTTC.

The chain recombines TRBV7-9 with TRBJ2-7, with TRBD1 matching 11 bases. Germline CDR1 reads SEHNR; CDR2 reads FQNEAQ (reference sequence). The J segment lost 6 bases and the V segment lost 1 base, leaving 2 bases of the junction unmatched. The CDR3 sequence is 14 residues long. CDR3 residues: CASSLGGTGGEQYF. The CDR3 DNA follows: TGTGCCAGCAGCTTAGGGGGGACAGGGGGCGAGCAGTACTTC. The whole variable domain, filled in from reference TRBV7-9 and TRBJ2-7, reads DTGVSQNPRHKITKRGQNVTFRCDPISEHNRLYWYRQTLGQGPEFLTYFQNEAQLEKSRLLSDRFSAERPKGSFSTLEIQRTEQGDSAMYLCASSLGGTGGEQYFGPGTRLTVT.

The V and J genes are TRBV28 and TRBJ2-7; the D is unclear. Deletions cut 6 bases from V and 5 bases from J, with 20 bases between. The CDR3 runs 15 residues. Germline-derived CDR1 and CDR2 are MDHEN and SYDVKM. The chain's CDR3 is CASSLTGPARDEQYF. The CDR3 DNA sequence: TGTGCCAGCAGCTTAACTGGGCCCGCTCGAGACGAGCAGTACTTC.

DNA for the CDR3: TGTGCCAGTAGTATCAAGGGGGCCGGGCAGCCCCAGCATTTT. Translated, it gives CASSIKGAGQPQHF. The genes are TRBV19 and TRBJ1-5; 7 nucleotides match TRBD1. The CDR3 extends over 14 amino acids. Per the germline V gene, CDR1 is LNHDA and CDR2 is SQIVND (reference sequence). Germline trimming cut 3 bases from V and 7 bases from J; bases unmatched to any gene: 6.

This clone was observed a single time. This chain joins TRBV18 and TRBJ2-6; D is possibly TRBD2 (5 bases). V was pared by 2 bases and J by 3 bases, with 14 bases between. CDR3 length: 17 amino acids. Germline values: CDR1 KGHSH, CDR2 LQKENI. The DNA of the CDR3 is TGTGCCAGCTCACCAGAGACCCGAGGGTATGGGGCCAACGTCCTGACTTTC. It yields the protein CASSPETRGYGANVLTF.

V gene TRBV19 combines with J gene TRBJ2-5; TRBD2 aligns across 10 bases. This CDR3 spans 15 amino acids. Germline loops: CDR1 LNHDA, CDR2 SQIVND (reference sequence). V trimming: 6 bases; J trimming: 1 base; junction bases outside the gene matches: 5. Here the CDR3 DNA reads TGTGCCAGTAGGAGGAAGCGGGGGGGCCAAGAGACCCAGTACTTC. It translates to CASRRKRGGQETQYF.

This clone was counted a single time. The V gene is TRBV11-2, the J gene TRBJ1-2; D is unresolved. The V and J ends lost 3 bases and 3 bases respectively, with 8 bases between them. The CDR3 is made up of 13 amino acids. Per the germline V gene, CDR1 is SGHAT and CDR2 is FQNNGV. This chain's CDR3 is CASSFSGDYGYTF. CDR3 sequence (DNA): TGTGCCAGCAGCTTTTCCGGGGACTATGGCTACACCTTC.

DNA for the CDR3: TGCGCCAGCAGCGCCGGGGGGGGAGATACGCAGTATTTT. Translation: CASSAGGGDTQYF. J is TRBJ2-3 and V is TRBV5-1, with TRBD2 identical over 8 bases. The CDR3 covers 13 residues. The germline CDR1 and CDR2 sequences are SGHRS and YFSETQ. The J segment lost 5 bases and the V segment lost 4 bases, leaving 3 bases of the junction unmatched.

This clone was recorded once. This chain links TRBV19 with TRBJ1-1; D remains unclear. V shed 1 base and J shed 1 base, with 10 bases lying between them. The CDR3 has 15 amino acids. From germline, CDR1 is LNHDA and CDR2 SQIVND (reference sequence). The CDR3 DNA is TGTGCCAGTAGTATAGGCCTCCGGGAGAACACTGAAGCTTTCTTT. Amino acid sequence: CASSIGLRENTEAFF.

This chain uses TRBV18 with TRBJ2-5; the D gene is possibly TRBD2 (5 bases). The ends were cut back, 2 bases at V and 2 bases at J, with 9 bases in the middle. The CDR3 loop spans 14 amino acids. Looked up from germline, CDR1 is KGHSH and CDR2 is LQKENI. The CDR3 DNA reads TGTGCCAGCTCACCAGCGGGTCTACAAGAGACCCAGTACTTC. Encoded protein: CASSPAGLQETQYF. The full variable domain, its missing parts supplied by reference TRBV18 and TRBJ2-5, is NAGVMQNPRHLVRRRGQEARLRCSPMKGHSHVYWYRQLPEEGLKFMVYLQKENIIDESGMPKERFSAEFPKEGPSILRIQQVVRGDSAAYFCASSPAGLQETQYFGPGTRLLVL.

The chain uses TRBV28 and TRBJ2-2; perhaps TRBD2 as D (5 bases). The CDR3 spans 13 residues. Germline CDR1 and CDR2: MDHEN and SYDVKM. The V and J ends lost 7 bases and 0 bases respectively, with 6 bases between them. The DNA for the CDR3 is TGTGCCAGCACCGGGGCGAACACCGGGGAGCTGTTTTTT. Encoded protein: CASTGANTGELFF.

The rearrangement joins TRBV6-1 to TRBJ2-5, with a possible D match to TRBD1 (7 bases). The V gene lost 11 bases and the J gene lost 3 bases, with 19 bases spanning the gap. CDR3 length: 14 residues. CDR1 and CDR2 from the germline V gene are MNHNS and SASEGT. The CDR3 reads CAGGRRGSEETQYF. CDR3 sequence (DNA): TGTGCCGGAGGGCGCAGGGGGAGCGAAGAGACCCAGTACTTC.

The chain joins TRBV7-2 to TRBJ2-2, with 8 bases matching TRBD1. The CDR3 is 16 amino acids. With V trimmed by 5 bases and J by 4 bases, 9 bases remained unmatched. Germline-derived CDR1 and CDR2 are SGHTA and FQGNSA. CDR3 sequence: CASSRRTGRGTGELFF. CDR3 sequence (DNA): TGTGCCAGCAGCCGAAGGACAGGGCGGGGCACCGGGGAGCTGTTTTTT.

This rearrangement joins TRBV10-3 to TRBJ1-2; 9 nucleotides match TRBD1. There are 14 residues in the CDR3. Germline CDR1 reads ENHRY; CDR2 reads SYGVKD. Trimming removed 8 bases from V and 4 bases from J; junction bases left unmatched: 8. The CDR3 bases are TGTGCCATCCGAAGCCTGGACAGGGGCTATGGCTACACCTTC. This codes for CAIRSLDRGYGYTF.

The CDR3 loop is CASSPAVNNSPLHF. The CDR3 bases are TGCGCCAGCAGCCCGGCGGTGAATAATTCACCCCTCCACTTT. The rearrangement uses TRBV4-1 and TRBJ1-6; unclear D gene. The germline V gene has CDR1 MGHRA and CDR2 YSYEKL. The CDR3 has 14 residues. Trimming pared 4 bases from V and 5 bases from J, leaving 9 bases between.

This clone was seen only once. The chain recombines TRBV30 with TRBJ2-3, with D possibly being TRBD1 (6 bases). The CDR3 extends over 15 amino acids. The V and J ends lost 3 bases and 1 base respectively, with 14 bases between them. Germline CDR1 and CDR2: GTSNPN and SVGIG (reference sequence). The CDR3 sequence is CAWSVTGRGTDTQYF. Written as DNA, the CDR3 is TGTGCCTGGAGCGTTACAGGGCGGGGCACAGATACGCAGTATTTT.

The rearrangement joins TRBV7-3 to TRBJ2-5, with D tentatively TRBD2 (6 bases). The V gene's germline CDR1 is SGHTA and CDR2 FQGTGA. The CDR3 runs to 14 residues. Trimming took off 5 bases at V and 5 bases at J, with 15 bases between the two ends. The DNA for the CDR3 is TGTGCCAGCAGCCCCGGGACTCCCGGGGAGACCCAGTACTTC. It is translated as CASSPGTPGETQYF.

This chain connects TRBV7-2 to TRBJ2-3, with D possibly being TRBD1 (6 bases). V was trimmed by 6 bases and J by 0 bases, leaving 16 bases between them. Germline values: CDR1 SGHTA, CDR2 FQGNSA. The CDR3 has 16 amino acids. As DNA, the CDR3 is TGTGCCAGCAGTCACCTGGGACAAGTCAGCACAGATACGCAGTATTTT. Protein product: CASSHLGQVSTDTQYF.